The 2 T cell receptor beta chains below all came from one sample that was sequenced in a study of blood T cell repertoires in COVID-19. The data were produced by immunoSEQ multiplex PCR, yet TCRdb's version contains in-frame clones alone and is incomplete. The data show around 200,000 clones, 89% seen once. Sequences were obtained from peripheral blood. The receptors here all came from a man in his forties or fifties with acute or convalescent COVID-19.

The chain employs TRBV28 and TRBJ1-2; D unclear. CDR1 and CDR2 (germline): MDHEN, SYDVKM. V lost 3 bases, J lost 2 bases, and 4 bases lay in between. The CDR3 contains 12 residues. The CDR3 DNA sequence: TGTGCCAGCAGTTTGGGCAACTATGGCTACACCTTC. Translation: CASSLGNYGYTF.

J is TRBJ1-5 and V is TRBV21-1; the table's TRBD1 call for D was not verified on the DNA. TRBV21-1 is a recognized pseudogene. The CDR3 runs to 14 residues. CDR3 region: CASNSRGGNQPQHF. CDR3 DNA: TGTGCCAGCAACAGCAGGGGAGGCAATCAGCCCCAGCATTTT.